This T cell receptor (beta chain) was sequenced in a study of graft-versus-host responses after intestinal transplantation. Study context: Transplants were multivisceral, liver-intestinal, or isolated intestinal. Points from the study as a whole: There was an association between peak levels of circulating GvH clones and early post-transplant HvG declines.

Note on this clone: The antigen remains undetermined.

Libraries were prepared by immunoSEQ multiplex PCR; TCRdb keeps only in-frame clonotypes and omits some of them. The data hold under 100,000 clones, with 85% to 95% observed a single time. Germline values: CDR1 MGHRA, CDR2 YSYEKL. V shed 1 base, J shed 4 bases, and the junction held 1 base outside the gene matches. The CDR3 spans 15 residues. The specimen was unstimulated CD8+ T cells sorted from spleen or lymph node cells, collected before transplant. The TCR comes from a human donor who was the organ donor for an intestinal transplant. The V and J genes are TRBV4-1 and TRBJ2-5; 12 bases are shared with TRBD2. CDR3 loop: CASSQATSGGETQYF. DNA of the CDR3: TGCGCCAGCAGCCAAGCGACTAGCGGGGGAGAGACCCAGTACTTC.